The 5 T cell receptor beta chains given below trace back to one sample, sequenced in a study of T cell responses to AZD1222 COVID-19 vaccine. Method: immunoSEQ multiplex PCR; TCRdb's copy keeps in-frame clones and lacks some. The sample lists about 70,000 clones, 84% occurring once. The sequencing here drew on peripheral blood, taken on day 0 of AZD1222 vaccination. The receptors here all came from an adult in good health.

This chain uses TRBV2 with TRBJ2-1, with 9 bases lining up with TRBD2. CDR1 SNHLY and CDR2 FYNNEI come from the germline V gene. With V trimmed by 6 bases and J by 4 bases, 4 bases remained unmatched. The CDR3 has 14 amino acids. CDR3 sequence: CASRAGGPYNEQFF. CDR3 nucleotides: TGTGCCAGCAGGGCGGGGGGGCCTTACAATGAGCAGTTCTTC.

This rearrangement joins TRBV12-3 or TRBV12-4 to TRBJ1-1, with D hard to call. V shed 7 bases and J shed 8 bases, with 11 bases lying between them. The CDR3 extends over 11 amino acids. The CDR3 spells CASTLSGEAFF. In DNA, the CDR3 is TGTGCCAGCACCCTGTCCGGGGAAGCTTTCTTT.

The CDR3 bases are TGTGCCAGCAGCCTCGACAGGATTAACTATGGCTACACCTTC. It specifies CASSLDRINYGYTF. J is TRBJ1-2 and V is TRBV11-2; D possibly corresponds to TRBD1 (6 bases). From germline, CDR1 is SGHAT and CDR2 FQNNGV. The CDR3 is 14 residues long. The germline V and J ends were trimmed by 5 bases and 1 base, with 11 bases remaining between them.

J is TRBJ1-1 and V is TRBV7-3; a possible D gene is TRBD1 (6 bases). There are 13 residues in the CDR3. Germline CDR1 is SGHTA and CDR2 is FQGTGA. V lost 6 bases and J 6 bases, leaving 14 bases between the germline ends. The DNA of the CDR3 is TGTGCCAGCAGGACTACAGGGACGGCTGAAGCTTTCTTT. This gives the protein CASRTTGTAEAFF.

J is TRBJ2-3 and V is TRBV29-1, with D tentatively TRBD1 (6 bases). Trimming took 7 bases from V and 2 from J, leaving 19 bases between them. Germline V gene lookup returns CDR1 SQVTM and CDR2 ANQGSEA. The CDR3 runs 15 residues. CDR3 DNA: TGCAGCGCTCTGGGGGCTAGACCAGTCACAGATACGCAGTATTTT. Protein: CSALGARPVTDTQYF.